A single TCR beta chain is shown here with its context. Its antigen is as yet unknown. The investigators reverse transcribed all of the isolated RNA, so they sequenced expressed TCRB transcripts. Profiling relied on immunoSEQ multiplex PCR, and the TCRdb table lists in-frame clones only, not all of them. This sample has about 390,000 clones, with roughly 9.8% found just once. The sample belongs to a study of beta chain features in type 1 diabetes. About the research overall: Age, gender and cell yields were alike across patients and healthy donors. Researchers looked at roughly 100,000,000 sorted cells across all samples.

Findings of the study overall: Patients with type 1 diabetes showed fewer VDJ junction insertions and more deletions. Shortening of TCRB CDR3s, moderate but significant, appeared in all four CD4+ subsets of Type 1 diabetes patients.

CDR3 size: 16 residues. Per the germline V gene, CDR1 is SGHNT and CDR2 is YENEEA. Trimming removed 3 bases from V and 0 bases from J, with 12 bases in between. The sequence was collected from a young man with type 1 diabetes. V and J are TRBV11-3 and TRBJ2-1; unclear D gene. The sequenced sample consisted of central memory CD4+ T cells from blood. The CDR3 nucleotides read TGTGCCAGCAGCTTTTTACTCGCCAGCTCCTACAATGAGCAGTTCTTC. It codes for CASSFLLASSYNEQFF.